One sample yielded the 14 T cell receptor beta chains listed below, sequenced in a study of blood T cell repertoires in COVID-19 (dated by TCRdb to 2020 to 2022). The library came from the immunoSEQ multiplex PCR assay. Sourced from immuneACCESS, this table was stored by TCRdb with only in-frame sequences that have V and J called. A share of the clones is absent; for the studies checked, an unresolved V gene accounts for under half, and the remainder has no known explanation. The sample table holds about 70,000 clones, of which approximately 86% were seen once. Around 10% of the sample goes to the ten largest clones. Sequenced material: peripheral blood. The source is a human donor in a cohort sampled during active COVID-19.

The CDR3 loop is CASSFRDNQPQHF. The CDR3 bases are TGTGCCAGCAGTTTCAGGGACAATCAGCCCCAGCATTTT. The chain joins TRBV12-3 or TRBV12-4 to TRBJ1-5, with D possibly matching TRBD1 (5 bases). The CDR3 is 13 residues long. The V end was cut by 3 bases, the J end by 3 bases, with 6 bases between.

This CDR3 reads CASSPGVAYNEQFF. The CDR3 coding sequence is TGTGCCAGCAGCCCCGGGGTAGCCTACAATGAGCAGTTCTTC. The rearrangement uses TRBV7-2 and TRBJ2-1; weak D call: TRBD2 (5 bases). Looked up from germline, CDR1 is SGHTA and CDR2 is FQGNSA. Deletions cut 5 bases from V and 2 bases from J, with 10 bases between. The CDR3 contains 14 residues.

The chain joins TRBV7-8 to TRBJ1-3; D is uncertain. Trimming took off 5 bases at V and 3 bases at J, with 8 bases between the two ends. Germline values: CDR1 SGHVS, CDR2 FQNEAQ. The CDR3 sequence is 13 residues long. The CDR3 is CASSLEFGNTIYF. The CDR3, as DNA: TGTGCCAGCAGCCTTGAGTTTGGAAACACCATATATTTT. Full variable domain (remainder filled in from reference TRBV7-8 and TRBJ1-3): GAGVSQSPRYKVAKRGQDVALRCDPISGHVSLFWYQQALGQGPEFLTYFQNEAQLDKSGLPSDRFFAERPEGSVSTLKIQRTQQEDSAVYLCASSLEFGNTIYFGEGSWLTVV.

The J gene is TRBJ2-1, the V gene TRBV5-4, with 7 nucleotides matching TRBD1. There are 17 residues in the CDR3. After removal of 4 bases from V and 0 bases from J, the junction contained 10 bases not matched to a gene. Germline loops: CDR1 SGHNT, CDR2 YYREEE (reference sequence). CDR3 in amino acids: CASSTGPTGFSYNEQFF. In DNA form, the CDR3 reads TGTGCCAGCAGCACCGGCCCGACAGGGTTCTCCTACAATGAGCAGTTCTTC.

The rearrangement uses TRBV5-4 and TRBJ2-3; TRBD2 matches at 8 bases. The J segment lost 4 bases and the V segment lost 1 base, leaving 5 bases of the junction unmatched. This CDR3 is 15 amino acids long. In germline, CDR1 is SGHNT, CDR2 YYREEE (reference sequence). CDR3 nucleotide sequence: TGTGCCAGCAGCTTGAATTCCGGGGGGGCAGATACGCAGTATTTT. Amino acid sequence: CASSLNSGGADTQYF.

The genes are TRBV15 and TRBJ1-3; maybe TRBD1 (6 bases). Trimming cost V 0 bases and J 2 bases, with 8 bases left between them. In germline, CDR1 is LNHNV, CDR2 YYDKDF (reference sequence). The CDR3 runs 15 residues. CDR3 DNA sequence: TGTGCCACCAGCAGAGATCGGACAGCTGGAAACACCATATATTTT. This gives the protein CATSRDRTAGNTIYF.

This chain's CDR3 is CASSHSGGDYNEQFF. The CDR3 DNA sequence: TGTGCCAGCAGCCATAGCGGGGGCGACTACAATGAGCAGTTCTTC. This chain links TRBV11-2 with TRBJ2-1, with 9 positions matching TRBD2. CDR3 size: 15 residues. V lost 5 bases and J lost 3; bases outside the gene matches: 5. CDR1 and CDR2 from the germline V gene are SGHAT and FQNNGV.

This rearrangement joins TRBV19 to TRBJ2-1; TRBD2 aligns across 7 bases. Germline V gives CDR1 LNHDA, CDR2 SQIVND (reference sequence). V lost 3 bases, J lost 4 bases, and 9 bases stayed unmatched. CDR3 length: 16 amino acids. CDR3 sequence reads: CASSMIAGPGYNEQFF. As DNA, the CDR3 is TGTGCCAGTAGTATGATAGCGGGCCCCGGGTACAATGAGCAGTTCTTC.

The chain recombines TRBV28 with TRBJ1-2; 9 bases agree with TRBD1. Germline-derived CDR1 and CDR2 are MDHEN and SYDVKM. The CDR3 runs 14 residues. V lost 5 bases, J lost 4 bases, and 5 bases stayed unmatched. The DNA for the CDR3 is TGTGCCAGCAGTGAACAGGGGGCCTTCTATGGCTACACCTTC. This encodes CASSEQGAFYGYTF.

The rearrangement joins TRBV19 to TRBJ2-5, with 9 positions matching TRBD2. The V and J ends lost 4 bases and 3 bases, in that order; junction bases with no gene match: 9. In germline, CDR1 is LNHDA, CDR2 SQIVND (reference sequence). The CDR3 runs 16 residues. The CDR3 nucleotides are TGTGCCAGTAGTAAGGGGGTGGCTAGCGGGGAAGAGACCCAGTACTTC. Translated, it gives CASSKGVASGEETQYF.

The rearrangement joins TRBV5-1 to TRBJ2-3, with a possible D match to TRBD1 (6 bases). The germline V gene encodes CDR1 SGHRS and CDR2 YFSETQ. This CDR3 spans 16 amino acids. V lost 3 bases and J 0 bases, leaving 14 bases between the germline ends. The CDR3 nucleotides read TGCGCCAGCAGCTCCCTTCAGGGGCCCAGCACAGATACGCAGTATTTT. Translated: CASSSLQGPSTDTQYF. Combining the CDR3 with reference TRBV5-1 and TRBJ2-3 gives the whole variable domain KAGVTQTPRYLIKTRGQQVTLSCSPISGHRSVSWYQQTPGQGLQFLFEYFSETQRNKGNFPGRFSGRQFSNSRSEMNVSTLELGDSALYLCASSSLQGPSTDTQYFGPGTRLTVL.

The genes are TRBV28 and TRBJ1-2, with D possibly matching TRBD1 (6 bases). This CDR3 has 13 amino acids. Trimming left V 4 bases short and J 6 bases short, with 12 bases between. The V gene's germline CDR1 is MDHEN and CDR2 SYDVKM. CDR3 DNA: TGTGCCAGCAGTTCCCGACAGGTCCATGGCTACACCTTC. This codes for CASSSRQVHGYTF.

This chain links TRBV9 with TRBJ2-5; TRBD2 might be the D (6 bases). V shed 3 bases and J shed 2 bases, with 17 bases lying between them. CDR1 and CDR2 (germline): SGDLS, YYNGEE. The CDR3 has 16 residues. CDR3 sequence reads: CASSGLPGALQETQYF. The CDR3 DNA sequence: TGTGCCAGCAGCGGCCTCCCGGGAGCGCTACAAGAGACCCAGTACTTC.

The chain combines TRBV10-3 with TRBJ2-2; 9 bases map to TRBD1. This CDR3 comprises 16 residues. V lost 6 bases to trimming and J lost 5 bases; unmatched junction nucleotides: 10. Germline lookup yields CDR1 ENHRY and CDR2 SYGVKD. CDR3 sequence: CAIRLSGTGSTGELFF. The CDR3 DNA is TGTGCCATCAGGCTTTCCGGGACAGGGTCAACCGGGGAGCTGTTTTTT.